The present entry profiles one T cell receptor (beta chain) with its context. No cognate antigen has been identified for it. Per-base qualities were not stored, and no clone one base away is much larger. This entry is derived from a study of OX40 agonist ivuxolimab in advanced cancers. Study-wide context: Ivuxolimab, which targeted the costimulatory receptor OX40 (CD134), was an agonistic, fully human IgG2 monoclonal antibody. Intravenous ivuxolimab was administered to patients every 2 weeks at six dose levels: 0.01, 0.1, 0.3, 1.5, 3 and 10 mg/kg. Of the approximately 50 dose-escalation patients, hepatocellular carcinoma was present in about 20, melanoma in around 15, renal cell carcinoma in 9 and head and neck cancer in 9. In the dose-escalation cohort, around 80% of patients were male, and the mean age was roughly 60 years with a range of roughly 20 to 80. Patients were allowed to have had prior anti-PD-1, anti-PD-L1 or anti-CTLA-4 therapy, and 40% to 45% of the dose-escalation patients had previously received checkpoint inhibitors. Partial responses occurred in three dose-escalation patients, of whom one had hepatocellular carcinoma and two had cutaneous melanoma. The purpose of peripheral TCRbeta sequencing was to test whether ivuxolimab changed TCR sequence diversity and led to clonal T-cell expansion. The paper reports the monotherapy dose-escalation portion (N of about 51 patients) of the phase I ivuxolimab trial. Study-wide conclusions, independent of this receptor: At doses of 0.1 to 3.0 mg/kg, clonal expansion of both CD4+ and CD8+ blood T cells was observed from baseline to week 6. Low levels of normalized T-cell clonal expansion were also seen in some patients who did not respond. Antigen specificity was not determined for the clonally expanded peripheral T cells. In partial responders in the 0.1-3.0 mg/kg groups, normalized peripheral clonal expansion was found to be among the lowest, especially among CD8+ T cells. After ivuxolimab, more expanded clones were found on average in CD8+ T cells than in CD4+ T cells.

The V and J ends are trimmed by 0 bases and 0 bases, leaving 13 bases between them. Its CDR3 holds 17 amino acids, cysteine through phenylalanine. The CDR3 DNA has 51 bases and is translated from base 1. Via the germline V gene, CDR1 is SGHRS and CDR2 YFSETQ. Patients with autoimmune disease history or receiving systemic immunosuppression were excluded from the trial. Peripheral blood for TCR sequencing was drawn from every dose cohort at baseline, at cycle 4 day 1 and at cycle 7 day 1. The samples were drawn from a first-in-human, open-label, multicenter phase I dose-escalation trial of ivuxolimab. Adults with locally advanced or metastatic melanoma, renal cell, hepatocellular, or head and neck squamous cell carcinoma were enrolled in the trial. CD4+ and CD8+ T cells were sorted separately from peripheral blood before TCR sequencing. To sequence the TCRbeta CDR3 region, genomic DNA was isolated from the sorted cells. The immunoSEQ Assay was used to sequence the TCRbeta CDR3 regions. TCRdb retrieved this table from immuneACCESS and kept in-frame rearrangements only. Not all clones are present; in checked studies, unresolved V genes account for under half, and no reason is known for the remainder. In all, the sample holds more than 45,000 clones, and 84% of those were seen once. In total, the top ten clones hold around 4.3% of the sample.

The sample here was CD4+ or CD8+ T cells sorted from blood, taken in a trial of the OX40 agonist ivuxolimab. The rearrangement joined TRBV5-1 to TRBJ1-3, with no confidently assigned D gene. This TCR was recovered from an adult with an advanced solid tumor such as melanoma, head and neck, liver or kidney cancer. The encoded CDR3 is CASSLATGRSSGNTIYF. The sequenced DNA is TGCGCCAGCAGCTTGGCCACCGGACGGAGCTCTGGAAACACCATATATTTT.